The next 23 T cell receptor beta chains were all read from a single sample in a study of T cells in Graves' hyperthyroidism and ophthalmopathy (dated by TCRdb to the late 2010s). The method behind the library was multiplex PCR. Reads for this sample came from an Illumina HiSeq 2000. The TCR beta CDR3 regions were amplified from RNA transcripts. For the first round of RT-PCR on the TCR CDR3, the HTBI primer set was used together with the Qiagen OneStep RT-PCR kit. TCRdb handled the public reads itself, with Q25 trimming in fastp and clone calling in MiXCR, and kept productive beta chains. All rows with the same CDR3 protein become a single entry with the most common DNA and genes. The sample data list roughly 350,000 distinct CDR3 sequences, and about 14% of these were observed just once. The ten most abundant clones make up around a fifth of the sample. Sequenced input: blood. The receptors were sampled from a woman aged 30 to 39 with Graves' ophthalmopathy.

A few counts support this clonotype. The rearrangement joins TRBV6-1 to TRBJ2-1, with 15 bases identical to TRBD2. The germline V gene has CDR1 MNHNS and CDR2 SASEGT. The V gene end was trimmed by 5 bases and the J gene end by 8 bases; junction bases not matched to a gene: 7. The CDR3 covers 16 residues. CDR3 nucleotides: TGTGCCAGCAGTAAGCGGACTAGCGGGGGGGCATATGAGCAGTTCTTC. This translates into CASSKRTSGGAYEQFF.

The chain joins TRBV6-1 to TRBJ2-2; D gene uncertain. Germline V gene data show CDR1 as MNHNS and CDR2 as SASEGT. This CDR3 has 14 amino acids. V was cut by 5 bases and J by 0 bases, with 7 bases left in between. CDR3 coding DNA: TGTGCCAGCAGTTTCAGAGCGAACACCGGGGAGCTGTTTTTT. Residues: CASSFRANTGELFF.

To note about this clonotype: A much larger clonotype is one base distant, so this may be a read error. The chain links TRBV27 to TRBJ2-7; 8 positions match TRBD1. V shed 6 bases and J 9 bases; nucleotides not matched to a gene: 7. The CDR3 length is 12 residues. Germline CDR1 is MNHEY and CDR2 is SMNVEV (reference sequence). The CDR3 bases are TGTGCCAGCAGCCTCGGACAGGGCACGCAGTACTTC. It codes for CASSLGQGTQYF.

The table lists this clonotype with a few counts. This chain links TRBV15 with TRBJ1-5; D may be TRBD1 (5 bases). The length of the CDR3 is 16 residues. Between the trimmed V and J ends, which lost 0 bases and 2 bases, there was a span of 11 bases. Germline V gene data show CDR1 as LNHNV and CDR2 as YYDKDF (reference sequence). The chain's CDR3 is CATSRERVGGNQPQHF. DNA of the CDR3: TGTGCCACCAGCAGAGAACGGGTGGGGGGCAATCAGCCCCAGCATTTT. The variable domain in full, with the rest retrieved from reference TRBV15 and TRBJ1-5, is DAMVIQNPRYQVTQFGKPVTLSCSQTLNHNVMYWYQQKSSQAPKLLFHYYDKDFNNEADTPDNFQSRRPNTSFCFLDIRSPGLGDTAMYLCATSRERVGGNQPQHFGDGTRLSIL.

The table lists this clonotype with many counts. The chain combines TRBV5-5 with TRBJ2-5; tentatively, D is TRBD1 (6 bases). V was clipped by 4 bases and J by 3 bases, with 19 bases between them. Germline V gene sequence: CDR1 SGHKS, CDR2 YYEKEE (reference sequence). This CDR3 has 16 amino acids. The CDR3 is CASSNMGHFTKETQYF. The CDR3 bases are TGTGCCAGCAGCAACATGGGACACTTTACAAAAGAGACCCAGTACTTC.

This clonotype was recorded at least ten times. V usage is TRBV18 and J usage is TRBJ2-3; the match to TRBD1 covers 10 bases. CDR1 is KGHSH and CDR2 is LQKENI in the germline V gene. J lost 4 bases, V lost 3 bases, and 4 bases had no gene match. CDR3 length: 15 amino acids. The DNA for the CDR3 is TGTGCCAGCTCACCGGGACAGGGGATTTCAGATACGCAGTATTTT. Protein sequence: CASSPGQGISDTQYF.

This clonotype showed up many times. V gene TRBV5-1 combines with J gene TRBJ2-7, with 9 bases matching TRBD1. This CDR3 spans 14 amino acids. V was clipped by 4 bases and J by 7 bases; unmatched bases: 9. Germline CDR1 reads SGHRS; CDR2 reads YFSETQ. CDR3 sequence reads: CASSGGTGTPEQYF. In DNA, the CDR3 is TGCGCCAGCAGCGGGGGGACAGGGACGCCGGAGCAGTACTTC.

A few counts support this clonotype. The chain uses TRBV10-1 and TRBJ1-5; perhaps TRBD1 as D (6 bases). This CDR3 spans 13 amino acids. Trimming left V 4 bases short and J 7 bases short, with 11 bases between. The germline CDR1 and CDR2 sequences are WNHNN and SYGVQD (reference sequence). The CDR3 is CASSGQAGQPQHF. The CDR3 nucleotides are TGCGCCAGCAGTGGACAGGCCGGGCAGCCCCAGCATTTT.

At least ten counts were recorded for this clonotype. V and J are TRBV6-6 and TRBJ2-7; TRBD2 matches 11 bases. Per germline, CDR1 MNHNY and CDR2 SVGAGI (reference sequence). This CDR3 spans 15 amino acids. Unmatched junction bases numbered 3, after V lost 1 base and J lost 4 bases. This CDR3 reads CASSYFSSGGYEQYF. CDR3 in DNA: TGTGCCAGCAGTTACTTCTCTAGCGGGGGGTACGAGCAGTACTTC.

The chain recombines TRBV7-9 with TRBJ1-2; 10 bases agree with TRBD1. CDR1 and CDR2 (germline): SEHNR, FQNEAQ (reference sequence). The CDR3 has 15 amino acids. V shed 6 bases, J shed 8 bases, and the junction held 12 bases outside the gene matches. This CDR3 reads CASRGPRDRGGGYTF. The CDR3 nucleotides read TGTGCCAGCAGGGGGCCCCGGGACAGGGGAGGAGGCTACACCTTC.

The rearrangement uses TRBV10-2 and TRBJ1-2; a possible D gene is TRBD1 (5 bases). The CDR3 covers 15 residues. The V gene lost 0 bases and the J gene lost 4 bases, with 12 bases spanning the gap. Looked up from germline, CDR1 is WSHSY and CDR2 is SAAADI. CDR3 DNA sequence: TGCGCCAGCAGTGAGTCGACGGGGCCCGTCTATGGCTACACCTTC. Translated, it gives CASSESTGPVYGYTF.

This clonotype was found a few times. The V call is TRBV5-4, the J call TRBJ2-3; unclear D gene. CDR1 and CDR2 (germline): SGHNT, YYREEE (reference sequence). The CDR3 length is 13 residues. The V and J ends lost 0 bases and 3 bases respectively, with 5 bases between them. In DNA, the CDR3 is TGTGCCAGCAGCTTGGACCTAACAGATACGCAGTATTTT. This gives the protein CASSLDLTDTQYF.

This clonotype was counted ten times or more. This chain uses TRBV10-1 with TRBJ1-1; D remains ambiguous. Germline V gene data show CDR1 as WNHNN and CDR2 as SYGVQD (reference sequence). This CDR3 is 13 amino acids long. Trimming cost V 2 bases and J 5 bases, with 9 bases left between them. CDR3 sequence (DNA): TGCGCCAGCAGTGAGGCCCGGGATACTGAAGCTTTCTTT. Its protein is CASSEARDTEAFF.

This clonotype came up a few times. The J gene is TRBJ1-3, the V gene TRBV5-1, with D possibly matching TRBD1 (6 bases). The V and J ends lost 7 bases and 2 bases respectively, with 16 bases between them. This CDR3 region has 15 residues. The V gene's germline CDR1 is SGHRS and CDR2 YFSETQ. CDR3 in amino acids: CASGNTGIPGNTIYF. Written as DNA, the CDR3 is TGCGCCAGCGGGAACACAGGGATTCCTGGAAACACCATATATTTT. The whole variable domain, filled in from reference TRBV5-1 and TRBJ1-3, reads KAGVTQTPRYLIKTRGQQVTLSCSPISGHRSVSWYQQTPGQGLQFLFEYFSETQRNKGNFPGRFSGRQFSNSRSEMNVSTLELGDSALYLCASGNTGIPGNTIYFGEGSWLTVV.

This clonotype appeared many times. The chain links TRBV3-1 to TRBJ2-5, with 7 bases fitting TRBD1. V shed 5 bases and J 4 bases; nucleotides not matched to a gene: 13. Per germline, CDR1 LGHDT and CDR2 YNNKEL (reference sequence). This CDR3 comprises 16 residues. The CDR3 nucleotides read TGTGCCAGCAGCTCTCTGGGACAGACCCTTGTAGAGACCCAGTACTTC. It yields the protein CASSSLGQTLVETQYF.

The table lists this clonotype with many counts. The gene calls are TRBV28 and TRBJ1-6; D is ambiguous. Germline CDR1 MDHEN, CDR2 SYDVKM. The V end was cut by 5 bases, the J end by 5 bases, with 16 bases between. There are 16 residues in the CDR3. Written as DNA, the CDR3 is TGTGCCAGCAGTAGCACGGCGACATTTCATAATTCACCCCTCCACTTT. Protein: CASSSTATFHNSPLHF. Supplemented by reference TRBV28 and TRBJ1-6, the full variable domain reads DVKVTQSSRYLVKRTGEKVFLECVQDMDHENMFWYRQDPGLGLRLIYFSYDVKMKEKGDIPEGYSVSREKKERFSLILESASTNQTSMYLCASSSTATFHNSPLHFGNGTRLTVT.

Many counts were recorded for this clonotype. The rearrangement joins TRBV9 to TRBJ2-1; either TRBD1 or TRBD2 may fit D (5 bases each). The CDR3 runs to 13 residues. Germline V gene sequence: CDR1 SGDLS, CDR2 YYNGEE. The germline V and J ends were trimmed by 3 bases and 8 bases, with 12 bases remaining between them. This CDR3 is CASSAGPIDEQFF. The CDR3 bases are TGTGCCAGCAGCGCGGGACCGATAGATGAGCAGTTCTTC.

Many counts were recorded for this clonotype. CDR3 sequence: CASRTVSGDTQYF. In DNA form, the CDR3 reads TGTGCCAGCAGGACAGTATCCGGGGATACGCAGTATTTT. This sequence joins TRBV2 and TRBJ2-3; D perhaps matches TRBD1 (5 bases). Trimming took 6 bases from V and 6 from J, leaving 13 bases between them. This CDR3 spans 13 amino acids. Germline-derived CDR1 and CDR2 are SNHLY and FYNNEI.

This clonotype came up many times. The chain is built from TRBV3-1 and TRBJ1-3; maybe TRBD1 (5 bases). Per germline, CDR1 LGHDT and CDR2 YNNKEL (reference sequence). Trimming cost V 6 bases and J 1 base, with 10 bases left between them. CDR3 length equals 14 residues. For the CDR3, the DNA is TGTGCCAGCAGGGATGACAGTTCTGGAAACACCATATATTTT. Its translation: CASRDDSSGNTIYF.

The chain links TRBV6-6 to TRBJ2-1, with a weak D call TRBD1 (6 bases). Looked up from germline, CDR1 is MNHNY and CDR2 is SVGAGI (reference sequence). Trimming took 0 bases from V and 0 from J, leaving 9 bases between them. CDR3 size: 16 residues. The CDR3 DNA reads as TGTGCCAGCAGTTACTCGGGGGCGAGCTCCTACAATGAGCAGTTCTTC. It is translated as CASSYSGASSYNEQFF.

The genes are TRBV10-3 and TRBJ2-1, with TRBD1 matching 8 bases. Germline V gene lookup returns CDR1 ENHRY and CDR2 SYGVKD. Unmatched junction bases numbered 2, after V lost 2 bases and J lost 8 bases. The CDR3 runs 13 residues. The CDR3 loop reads CAISEDRGDEQFF. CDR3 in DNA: TGTGCCATCAGTGAGGACAGGGGCGATGAGCAGTTCTTC.

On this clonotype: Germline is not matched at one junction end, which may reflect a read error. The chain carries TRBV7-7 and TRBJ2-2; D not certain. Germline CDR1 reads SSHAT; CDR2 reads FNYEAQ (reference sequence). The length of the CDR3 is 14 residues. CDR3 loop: CASSPLASAGELFF. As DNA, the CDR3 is TGTGCTAGCAGCCCCCTCGCTTCTGCCGGGGAGCTGTTTTTT. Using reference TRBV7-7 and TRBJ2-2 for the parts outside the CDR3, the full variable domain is GAGVSQSPRYKVTKRGQDVTLRCDPISSHATLYWYQQALGQGPEFLTYFNYEAQPDKSGLPSDRFSAERPEGSISTLTIQRTEQRDSAMYRCASSPLASAGELFFGEGSRLTVL.

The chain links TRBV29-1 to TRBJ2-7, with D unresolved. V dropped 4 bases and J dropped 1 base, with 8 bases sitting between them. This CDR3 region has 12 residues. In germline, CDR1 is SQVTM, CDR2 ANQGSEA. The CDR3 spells CSVGAGSYEQYF. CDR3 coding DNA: TGCAGCGTTGGAGCAGGTTCCTACGAGCAGTACTTC.